Shown below are 18 T cell receptor beta chains from a single sample sequenced in a study of T-cell memory formation after mild COVID-19. One entry per CDR3 protein results from TCRdb running MiXCR on the 5' RACE reads. Among about 340,000 distinct CDR3 sequences, roughly 20% were seen once, and the ten largest hold 20% to 25%. Sequenced material: PBMCs or a T cell subset sorted from them (not recorded which). The source is a man aged 18-30 years who had mild COVID-19 (a few samples of this study predate the infection). Cell type and time point are not known.

This clonotype was picked up one time. A much larger clone is a single base away; this may be a read error. The CDR3 DNA reads as TGTGCCAGCAGCTGGTTTACAGGGGACAATGAGCAGTTATTC. Its translation: CASSWFTGDNEQLF. V gene TRBV5-5 combines with J gene TRBJ2-1, with 7 bases matching TRBD1. CDR1 is SGHKS and CDR2 is YYEKEE in the germline V gene (reference sequence). The CDR3 loop spans 14 amino acids. The full variable domain, completed using reference TRBV5-5 and TRBJ2-1, is DAGVTQSPTHLIKTRGQQVTLRCSPISGHKSVSWYQQVLGQGPQFIFQYYEKEERGRGNFPDRFSARQFPNYSSELNVNALLLGDSALYLCASSWFTGDNEQLFGPGTRLTVL.

This clonotype has only a few counts. The chain employs TRBV7-2 and TRBJ1-6; 7 bases line up with TRBD1. V dropped 6 bases and J dropped 7; count of bases not matched to a gene: 12. The CDR3 runs 16 residues. From germline, CDR1 is SGHTA and CDR2 FQGNSA. CDR3 residues: CASSFQQGRKNSPLHF. The CDR3 DNA follows: TGTGCCAGCAGTTTCCAACAGGGGAGGAAGAATTCACCCCTCCACTTT.

This clonotype has just a few counts. The chain uses TRBV7-3 and TRBJ2-5; tentatively, D is TRBD1 (5 bases). The CDR3 is 13 amino acids. The germline gives CDR1 SGHTA, CDR2 FQGTGA. V was shortened by 5 bases and J by 1 base, with 8 bases between the two germline ends. The CDR3 region is CASSMTAQETQYF. As DNA, the CDR3 is TGTGCCAGCAGCATGACAGCCCAAGAGACCCAGTACTTC.

The chain recombines TRBV6-2 or TRBV6-3 with TRBJ2-3, with 8 bases that match TRBD2. Germline CDR1 is MNHEY and CDR2 is SVGEGT. V trimming: 2 bases; J trimming: 4 bases; junction bases outside the gene matches: 5. The CDR3 spans 15 residues. CDR3 bases: TGTGCCAGCAGTTACGAGGCGCGGGGGGCAGATACGCAGTATTTT. It translates to CASSYEARGADTQYF.

This clonotype was counted only a few times. The rearrangement joins TRBV9 to TRBJ1-1, with 10 bases aligning to TRBD1. Germline V gene lookup returns CDR1 SGDLS and CDR2 YYNGEE. J lost 4 bases, V lost 3 bases, and 9 bases had no gene match. The CDR3 is 16 residues long. CDR3 loop: CASSEGDRGFGTEAFF. The CDR3 DNA sequence: TGTGCCAGCAGCGAGGGGGACAGGGGTTTTGGCACTGAAGCTTTCTTT.

The table lists this clonotype with a few counts. V and J are TRBV7-9 and TRBJ2-5; 11 bases are a match to TRBD2. CDR1 and CDR2 from the germline V gene are SEHNR and FQNEAQ (reference sequence). The CDR3 totals 15 residues. J was trimmed by 5 bases and V by 7 bases; bases with no gene match: 9. CDR3 DNA sequence: TGTGCCAGCATACCCTTAGCGGGGGGGCTGGAGACCCAGTACTTC. It translates to CASIPLAGGLETQYF.

The chain has TRBV7-9 and TRBJ1-3; weak D call: TRBD1 (5 bases). The germline V gene encodes CDR1 SEHNR and CDR2 FQNEAQ (reference sequence). This CDR3 contains 13 residues. V was pared by 6 bases and J by 3 bases, with 9 bases between. DNA for the CDR3: TGTGCCAGCAGATTGGGGGTTGGAAACACCATATATTTT. It codes for CASRLGVGNTIYF.

The chain recombines TRBV6-2 or TRBV6-3 with TRBJ2-7, with D perhaps given as TRBD1 or TRBD2 (5 bases each). Germline V gives CDR1 MNHEY, CDR2 SVGEGT. Trimming took 4 bases from V and 3 from J, leaving 10 bases between them. This CDR3 contains 13 residues. The CDR3 spells CASSLGDSYEQYV. The CDR3 nucleotides are TGTGCCAGCAGTTTGGGAGACAGCTACGAGCAGTACGTC.

This clonotype has a single count. The genes are TRBV19 and TRBJ2-1; D is possibly TRBD2 (5 bases). CDR3 size: 13 residues. V was trimmed by 5 bases and J by 8 bases, leaving 13 bases between them. Germline V gene sequence: CDR1 LNHDA, CDR2 SQIVND (reference sequence). The CDR3 reads CASSSRTEDEQFF. The CDR3 DNA is TGTGCCAGTAGTTCTCGGACTGAAGATGAGCAGTTCTTC.

The genes are TRBV29-1 and TRBJ1-1; D gene unclear. CDR3 length: 14 amino acids. Germline V gene data show CDR1 as SQVTM and CDR2 as ANQGSEA. Trimming removed 4 bases from V and 7 bases from J, with 19 bases in between. The CDR3 spells CSVAASGRTSEAFF. In DNA, the CDR3 is TGCAGCGTTGCCGCATCCGGTCGAACAAGTGAAGCTTTCTTT. Combining the CDR3 with reference TRBV29-1 and TRBJ1-1 gives the whole variable domain SAVISQKPSRDICQRGTSLTIQCQVDSQVTMMFWYRQQPGQSLTLIATANQGSEATYESGFVIDKFPISRPNLTFSTLTVSNMSPEDSSIYLCSVAASGRTSEAFFGQGTRLTVV.

The rearrangement uses TRBV4-3 and TRBJ1-1; a possible D gene is TRBD1 (5 bases). This CDR3 region has 14 residues. CDR1 is LGHNA, CDR2 YSLEER, per germline. Deletions cut 0 bases from V and 4 bases from J, with 9 bases between. CDR3 loop: CASSQEAGLTEAFF. The CDR3 DNA reads as TGCGCCAGCAGCCAAGAGGCAGGGCTCACTGAAGCTTTCTTT.

The chain links TRBV24-1 to TRBJ2-6, with no clear D. The CDR3 contains 15 residues. Germline V gives CDR1 KGHDR, CDR2 SFDVKD. Trimming removed 1 base from V and 0 bases from J, with 3 bases in between. CDR3 DNA sequence: TGTGCCACCAGTGATTTCAGCTCTGGGGCCAACGTCCTGACTTTC. It specifies CATSDFSSGANVLTF.

V usage is TRBV2 and J usage is TRBJ2-7, with D unclear. The germline CDR1 and CDR2 sequences are SNHLY and FYNNEI. Between the trimmed V and J ends, which lost 5 bases and 2 bases, there was a span of 13 bases. CDR3 length equals 14 residues. The CDR3 is CASSPGPFPYEQYF. The DNA of the CDR3 is TGTGCCAGCAGTCCCGGGCCTTTCCCCTACGAGCAGTACTTC. The variable domain in full, completed from reference TRBV2 and TRBJ2-7, reads EPEVTQTPSHQVTQMGQEVILRCVPISNHLYFYWYRQILGQKVEFLVSFYNNEISEKSEIFDDQFSVERPDGSNFTLKIRSTKLEDSAMYFCASSPGPFPYEQYFGPGTRLTVT.

The sample holds a few counts of this clonotype. The chain combines TRBV12-3 or TRBV12-4 with TRBJ2-2, with D perhaps given as TRBD1 or TRBD2 (5 bases each). CDR3 length: 13 amino acids. Trimming removed 6 bases from V and 7 bases from J, with 12 bases in between. This CDR3 reads CASSPGDGGELFF. The DNA for the CDR3 is TGTGCCAGCAGCCCTGGGGACGGCGGGGAGCTGTTTTTT.

This clonotype was found many times. CDR3: CASSQERRSSLHF. For the CDR3, the DNA is TGCGCCAGCAGCCAAGAAAGAAGGTCCTCCCTCCACTTT. The V gene is TRBV4-3, the J gene TRBJ1-6; D remains unclear. The CDR3 covers 13 residues. V was clipped by 0 bases and J by 14 bases, with 11 bases between them. The germline V gene has CDR1 LGHNA and CDR2 YSLEER.

This clonotype came up many times. The DNA of the CDR3 is TGTGCCAGCAGTCCAAGGCGGCCACTGAACACTGAAGCTTTCTTT. As protein: CASSPRRPLNTEAFF. The rearrangement links TRBV3-1 to TRBJ1-1; D remains unclear. Between the trimmed V and J ends, which lost 6 bases and 0 bases, there was a span of 14 bases. CDR1 is LGHDT, CDR2 YNNKEL, per germline (reference sequence). This CDR3 contains 15 residues.

The chain carries TRBV19 and TRBJ1-2; TRBD1 matches 8 bases. The J segment lost 4 bases and the V segment lost 7 bases, leaving 11 bases of the junction unmatched. CDR3 length equals 15 residues. In germline, CDR1 is LNHDA, CDR2 SQIVND (reference sequence). DNA of the CDR3: TGTGCCAGTAAGATTTCGGACAGGGCAAGCTATGGCTACACCTTC. Amino acid sequence: CASKISDRASYGYTF. The variable domain in full, with the rest retrieved from reference TRBV19 and TRBJ1-2, is DGGITQSPKYLFRKEGQNVTLSCEQNLNHDAMYWYRQDPGQGLRLIYYSQIVNDFQKGDIAEGYSVSREKKESFPLTVTSAQKNPTAFYLCASKISDRASYGYTFGSGTRLTVV.

V gene TRBV11-2 combines with J gene TRBJ2-7; the D is unclear. Germline V gene sequence: CDR1 SGHAT, CDR2 FQNNGV. The ends were cut back, 5 bases at V and 0 bases at J, with 11 bases in the middle. CDR3 length equals 14 residues. CDR3 protein: CASSPQRSSYEQYF. CDR3 bases: TGTGCCAGCAGCCCCCAGAGAAGCTCCTACGAGCAGTACTTC. Supplemented by reference TRBV11-2 and TRBJ2-7, the full variable domain reads EAGVAQSPRYKIIEKRQSVAFWCNPISGHATLYWYQQILGQGPKLLIQFQNNGVVDDSQLPKDRFSAERLKGVDSTLKIQPAKLEDSAVYLCASSPQRSSYEQYFGPGTRLTVT.